This TCR beta chain was identified in a study of blood T cell repertoires in COVID-19. V was pared by 0 bases and J by 11 bases, with 7 bases of the junction left unmatched. Germline CDR1 LGHDT, CDR2 YNNKEL (reference sequence). The CDR3 runs 14 residues. Authors' methods: Reference gene primers were amplified, and this amplification served to estimate nucleated cell counts. Sequenced by immunoSEQ multiplex PCR; TCRdb stores in-frame clones only, minus some. That table furnishes V, J and clone size, whereas the DNA furnished D and trimming. The repertoire holds approximately 180,000 clones, with roughly 84% as singletons.

The J gene is TRBJ1-1, the V gene TRBV3-1 (or the pseudogene TRBV3-2), with 9 bases identical to TRBD1. The sample comprised peripheral blood. This clonotype was sampled from a person aged 65 to 85 with COVID-19, enrolled during active disease. CDR3 in DNA: TGTGCCAGCAGCCAAGAACTACAGGGGGCGGCTGCTTTCTTT. Its translation is CASSQELQGAAAFF.